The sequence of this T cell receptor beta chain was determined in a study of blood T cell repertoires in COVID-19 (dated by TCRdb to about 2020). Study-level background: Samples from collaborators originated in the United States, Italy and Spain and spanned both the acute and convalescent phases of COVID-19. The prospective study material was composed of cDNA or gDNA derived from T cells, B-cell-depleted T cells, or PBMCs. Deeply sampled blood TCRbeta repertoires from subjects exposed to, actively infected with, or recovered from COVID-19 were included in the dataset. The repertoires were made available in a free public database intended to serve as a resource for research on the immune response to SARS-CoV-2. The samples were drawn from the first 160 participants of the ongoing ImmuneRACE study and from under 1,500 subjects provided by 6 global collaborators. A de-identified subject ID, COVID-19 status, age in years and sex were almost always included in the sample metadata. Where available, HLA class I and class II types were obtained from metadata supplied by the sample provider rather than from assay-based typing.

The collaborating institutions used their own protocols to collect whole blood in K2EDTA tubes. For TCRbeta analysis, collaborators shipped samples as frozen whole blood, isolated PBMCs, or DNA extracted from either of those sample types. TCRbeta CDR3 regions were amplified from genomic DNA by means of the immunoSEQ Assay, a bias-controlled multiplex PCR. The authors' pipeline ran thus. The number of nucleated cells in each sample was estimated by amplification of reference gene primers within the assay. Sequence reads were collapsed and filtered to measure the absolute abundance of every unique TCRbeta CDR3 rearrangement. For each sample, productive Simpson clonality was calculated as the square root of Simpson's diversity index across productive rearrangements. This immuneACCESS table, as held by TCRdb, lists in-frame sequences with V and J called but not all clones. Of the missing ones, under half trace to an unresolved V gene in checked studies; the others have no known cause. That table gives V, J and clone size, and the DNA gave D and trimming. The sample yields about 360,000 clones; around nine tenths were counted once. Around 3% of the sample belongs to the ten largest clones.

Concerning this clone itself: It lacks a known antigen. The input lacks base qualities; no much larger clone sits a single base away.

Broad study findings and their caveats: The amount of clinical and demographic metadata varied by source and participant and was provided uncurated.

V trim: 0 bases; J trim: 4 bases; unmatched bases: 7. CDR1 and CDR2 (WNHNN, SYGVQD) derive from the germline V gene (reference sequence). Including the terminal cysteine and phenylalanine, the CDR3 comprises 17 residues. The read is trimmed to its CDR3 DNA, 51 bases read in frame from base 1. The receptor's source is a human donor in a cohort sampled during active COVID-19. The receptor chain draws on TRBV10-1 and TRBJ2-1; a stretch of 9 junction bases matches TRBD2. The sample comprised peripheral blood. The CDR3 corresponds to CASSESVAGALYNEQFF. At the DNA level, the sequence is TGCGCCAGCAGTGAGTCGGTAGCGGGGGCGCTTTACAATGAGCAGTTCTTC.